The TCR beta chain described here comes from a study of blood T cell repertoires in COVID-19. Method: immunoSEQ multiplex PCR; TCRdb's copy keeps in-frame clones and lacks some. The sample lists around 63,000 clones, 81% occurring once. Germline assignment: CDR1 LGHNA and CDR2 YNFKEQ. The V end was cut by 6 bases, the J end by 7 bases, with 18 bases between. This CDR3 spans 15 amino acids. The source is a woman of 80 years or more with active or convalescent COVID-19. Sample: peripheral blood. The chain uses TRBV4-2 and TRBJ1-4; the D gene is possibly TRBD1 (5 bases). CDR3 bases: TGTGCCAGCAGTTCAAGGGGCGGGATCGGTGAAAAACTGTTTTTT. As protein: CASSSRGGIGEKLFF.